This T cell receptor beta chain was sequenced during a study of multiple sclerosis patients with progressive multifocal leukoencephalopathy. Findings and caveats of the study: Expanded clones at PML onset predated and persisted through natalizumab therapy. At PML onset, no shared TRBV or TRBJ gene usage was seen. Most PML patients had lower entropy, suggesting less diverse TRB repertoires.

This CDR3 is built from 21 residues. The germline V gene encodes CDR1 SNHLY and CDR2 FYNNEI. J lost 1 base, V lost 0 bases, and 14 bases had no gene match. The time point denotes: before natalizumab initiation. Every listed patient previously received interferon beta; all PML patients were women. Clones were read by immunoSEQ multiplex PCR, and TCRdb kept only the in-frame ones, dropping some. The repertoire holds more than 30,000 clones, with around 93% as singletons. The count of this clone is one. Its antigen is currently unknown. What was sequenced was PBMCs. The receptor comes from a young man with multiple sclerosis. This chain uses TRBV2 with TRBJ2-3; 12 bases line up with TRBD2. CDR3 nucleotides: TGTGCCAGCAGTGAAGCGTTTTTCCCCCTAGCGGGAGGGGGGGGCACAGATACGCAGTATTTT. It specifies CASSEAFFPLAGGGGTDTQYF.